This note documents a single T cell receptor (beta chain) sequence. This could be a read error, since a much larger clone is one nucleotide away. The source of the sample is a study of blood T cell repertoires in COVID-19. Only in-frame clones appear in the TCRdb table, and some are missing; sequencing was by immunoSEQ multiplex PCR. This sample has about 240,000 clones; approximately 87% occur once, and the top ten carry 6.2%. V lost 0 bases, J lost 1 base, and 7 bases lay in between. Germline V gene lookup returns CDR1 SGHRS and CDR2 YFSETQ. This CDR3 has 15 amino acids. The TCR sequence derives from a man aged 55 to 70 with acute or convalescent COVID-19. Sequences were obtained from peripheral blood. The chain couples TRBV5-1 to TRBJ2-2; D is perhaps TRBD1 (6 bases). This CDR3 is CASSLGRGNTGELFF. CDR3 DNA sequence: TGCGCCAGCAGCTTGGGCAGGGGGAACACCGGGGAGCTGTTTTTT.